Listed below are T cell receptor beta chains from one sample, sequenced in a study of early T cells in non-severe SARS-CoV-2 infection. One entry per CDR3 protein, called by TCRdb with MiXCR from the 5' RACE reads. The repertoire holds 74,000 or so distinct CDR3 sequences, about 9.9% seen once, with 3.8% in the top ten. The sequencing input was whole blood. The receptors were sampled from an adult who was a healthcare worker with PCR-confirmed SARS-CoV-2 infection or an uninfected control (not recorded which). Each CDR3 is given with its conserved first and last residue. The D gene is left open where the match is weak. The size of a clone is reported for some rows only, either as once, few or many, or as a class for expanded clones.

v_call	j_call	clone_size	cdr3_length	d_call	cdr3_aa	cdr3_nt
TRBV7-2	TRBJ2-7	few	16	.	CASSLDRGTFAYEQYF	TGTGCCAGCAGCTTAGACCGCGGGACATTCGCCTACGAGCAGTACTTC
TRBV12-3/TRBV12-4	TRBJ2-7	many	14	TRBD1	CASSSQGAIYEQYF	TGTGCCAGCAGTTCCCAGGGGGCGATCTACGAGCAGTACTTC
TRBV7-2	TRBJ2-1	few	15	TRBD2	CASSPRVGGGAEQFF	TGTGCCAGCAGCCCAAGAGTGGGCGGGGGGGCTGAGCAGTTCTTC
TRBV6-5	TRBJ2-3	.	18	.	CASSNPRWGPPSTDTQYF	TGTGCCAGCAGCAACCCTCGCTGGGGCCCCCCAAGCACAGATACGCAGTATTTT
TRBV12-3/TRBV12-4	TRBJ1-1	few	14	.	CASRLTGMNTEAFF	TGTGCCAGCAGGCTGACGGGGATGAACACTGAAGCTTTCTTT
TRBV7-9	TRBJ1-1	many	15	.	CASSLDLGSTTEAFF	TGTGCCAGCAGCTTAGATCTGGGCAGTACCACTGAAGCTTTCTTT
TRBV7-9	TRBJ1-4	few	17	.	CASSFSGTTVGGEKLFF	TGTGCCAGCAGCTTCTCCGGGACAACGGTGGGGGGTGAAAAACTGTTTTTT
TRBV6-2/TRBV6-3	TRBJ2-3	many	14	.	CASSYQGGTDTQYF	TGTGCCAGCAGTTATCAGGGTGGCACAGATACGCAGTATTTT
TRBV28	TRBJ1-2	many	12	.	CASSLGGAGYTF	TGTGCCAGCAGTTTAGGAGGGGCGGGCTACACCTTC
TRBV11-2	TRBJ2-7	many	15	.	CASSERTPGYYEQYF	TGTGCCAGCAGCGAGAGGACTCCAGGCTACTACGAGCAGTACTTC
TRBV4-1	TRBJ1-2	few	15	.	CASSQTDSKNYGYTF	TGCGCCAGCAGCCAAACGGACAGTAAGAACTATGGCTACACCTTC
TRBV28	TRBJ2-1	many	12	.	CASSTRGNEQFF	TGTGCCAGCAGTACTCGAGGCAATGAGCAGTTCTTC
TRBV4-2	TRBJ2-1	.	16	TRBD2	CASSQEVGGAYNEQFF	TGTGCCAGCAGCCAAGAGGTCGGGGGGGCCTACAATGAGCAGTTCTTC
TRBV18	TRBJ2-2	many	15	.	CASSPRDGSSGELFF	TGTGCCAGCTCACCAAGGGACGGCAGTAGCGGGGAGCTGTTTTTT
TRBV29-1	TRBJ2-7	few	13	.	CSVQPTASYEQYF	TGCAGCGTCCAACCGACGGCCTCCTACGAGCAGTACTTC
TRBV11-1	TRBJ1-1	few	11	.	CASSLAAEAFF	TGTGCCAGCAGCTTAGCTGCTGAAGCTTTCTTT
TRBV10-3	TRBJ2-1	many	15	TRBD1	CAISESETGSHEQFF	TGTGCCATCAGTGAGTCGGAGACAGGGTCCCATGAGCAGTTCTTC
TRBV2	TRBJ2-1	.	15	TRBD1	CASSVRTGPYNEQFF	TGTGCCAGCAGTGTCAGGACAGGGCCGTACAATGAGCAGTTCTTC